These 8 T cell receptor beta chains were sequenced from one sample in a study of blood T cell repertoires in COVID-19. Clones were sequenced by immunoSEQ multiplex PCR, and TCRdb holds only the in-frame ones, with some missing. The table has 95,000 to 150,000 clones, roughly 84% seen once; the top ten hold roughly 3.9%. The material sequenced was PBMCs or T cells enriched from blood (not recorded which). Receptors originate from a woman aged 30 to 39 who had recovered from COVID-19.

The J gene is TRBJ1-3, the V gene TRBV27, with D unclear. V was shortened by 3 bases and J by 0 bases, with 12 bases between the two germline ends. The germline gives CDR1 MNHEY, CDR2 SMNVEV (reference sequence). The length of the CDR3 is 16 residues. The CDR3 DNA follows: TGTGCCAGCAGTTTTATCCCCCTGAGCTCTGGAAACACCATATATTTT. It encodes CASSFIPLSSGNTIYF.

The chain links TRBV19 to TRBJ1-1; 8 nucleotides agree with TRBD1. Germline V gene lookup returns CDR1 LNHDA and CDR2 SQIVND (reference sequence). With V trimmed by 5 bases and J by 2 bases, 4 bases remained unmatched. There are 14 residues in the CDR3. The CDR3 DNA sequence: TGTGCCAGTAGTCAGGGGGCGCGAAACACTGAAGCTTTCTTT. It is translated as CASSQGARNTEAFF. The full variable domain, rest sourced from reference TRBV19 and TRBJ1-1, is DGGITQSPKYLFRKEGQNVTLSCEQNLNHDAMYWYRQDPGQGLRLIYYSQIVNDFQKGDIAEGYSVSREKKESFPLTVTSAQKNPTAFYLCASSQGARNTEAFFGQGTRLTVV.

This clone has just one count. The CDR3 DNA is TGTGCCAGCTCACCCACAGGGGGAGGGAGGTACGAGCAGTACTTC. Residues: CASSPTGGGRYEQYF. V usage is TRBV18 and J usage is TRBJ2-7; D is possibly TRBD1 (8 bases). Trimming took 3 bases from V and 4 from J, leaving 16 bases between them. Germline loops: CDR1 KGHSH, CDR2 LQKENI. CDR3 length: 15 amino acids.

The chain combines TRBV28 with TRBJ1-1, with 7 positions matching TRBD1. The CDR3 totals 15 residues. The junction had 8 bases not matched to a gene; V was cut back by 6 bases and J by 1 base. CDR1 is MDHEN and CDR2 is SYDVKM in the germline V gene. DNA of the CDR3: TGTGCCAGCAGAGTTAAGGGGGCGTCGAACACTGAAGCTTTCTTT. It yields the protein CASRVKGASNTEAFF.

As DNA, the CDR3 is TGTGCCAGCAGCTTAGCGATCGGCGGAGTAGGGGGCACCGGGGAGCTGTTTTTT. This encodes CASSLAIGGVGGTGELFF. V is TRBV7-6 and J is TRBJ2-2, with TRBD1 as a possible D gene (6 bases). CDR1 and CDR2 from the germline V gene are SGHVS and FNYEAQ. The CDR3 is made up of 18 amino acids. V was cut by 0 bases and J by 4 bases, with 18 bases left in between.

This clone was recorded only once. This chain uses TRBV2 with TRBJ2-1, with 12 bases aligning to TRBD1. With 10 bases clipped from V and 9 bases from J, the junction kept 10 bases outside the gene matches. Germline lookup yields CDR1 SNHLY and CDR2 FYNNEI. The CDR3 runs to 14 residues. In DNA form, the CDR3 reads TGTGCCACTTCCCGGGACAGGGGGCCGGGTGAGCAGTTCTTC. It translates to CATSRDRGPGEQFF.

This clone was seen a single time. This chain joins TRBV5-1 and TRBJ1-2; D possibly corresponds to TRBD1 (6 bases). Deletions cut 4 bases from V and 5 bases from J, with 18 bases between. This CDR3 has 15 residues. The V gene's germline CDR1 is SGHRS and CDR2 YFSETQ. CDR3 bases: TGCGCCAGCAGCCCCGAGGCGGGGGCCGCTTATGGCTACACCTTC. Its protein product is CASSPEAGAAYGYTF.

The V and J genes are TRBV2 and TRBJ1-6; the D gene is possibly TRBD1 (5 bases). Germline V gene data show CDR1 as SNHLY and CDR2 as FYNNEI. CDR3 size: 14 residues. Between the trimmed V and J ends, which lost 8 bases and 7 bases, there was a span of 15 bases. The CDR3 loop reads CASGPPRQNSPLHF. CDR3 in DNA: TGTGCCAGCGGCCCCCCCAGACAGAATTCACCCCTCCACTTT.